The sequence of this T cell receptor (beta chain) was determined in a study of cytomegalovirus exposure and HLA in healthy donors (dated by TCRdb to about 2017). Broadly, across the study: An earlier analysis of several hundred of the donors reported 276 Gb of sequence data and around 120 million unique TCR beta sequences obtained from about 179 million T cells. An early release that covered roughly 600 HLA-typed donors contained approximately 300 gigabases of sequencing data and approximately 85 million unique TCR sequences. Of the roughly 400 genotyped donors, approximately 83% fell in the genetic ancestry cluster associated with self-reported Caucasian donors. The aim of the study was to test whether cataloging public T cell receptors could identify signatures of past pathogen exposure. The T cell repertoires of under 750 subjects were profiled by immunosequencing and related to cytomegalovirus serostatus. Besides the first cohort of around 670 subjects, a separate validation cohort made up of roughly 120 different subjects was used. The study combined high-throughput TCR immunosequencing, statistical association of individual TCRs with disease status, and machine learning to predict cytomegalovirus infection status. A later analysis re-examined previously published TCR beta repertoires from 600 to 700 donors and added high-resolution HLA genotyping to investigate patterns of TCR occurrence. The later analysis used no new phenotypic data to find candidate immune exposures, relying instead on TCR beta sequences and their occurrence across donors. An earlier analysis of 587 of the donors used high-throughput TCR beta sequencing to judge whether each TCR beta V gene segment behaved as functional or pseudogenic. Donor age, sex, ethnicity and CMV serostatus were collected together with the repertoire data. In a later genetic analysis, genome-wide SNP genotypes for about 65% of the 666 donors were used, and that subset was treated as a discovery cohort. All discovery cohort repertoires had been generated on a single sequencing platform. Both class I and class II loci were covered by HLA typing, at four-digit resolution. Typing coverage varied by locus: about 629-640 donors for A, B, C, DRB1 and DQB1; approximately 500 for DQA1; 600 to 610 for DPA1; approximately 450 for DPB1. Several DR-DQ haplotypes were treated as single units for association and clustering because of strong linkage in the cohort. On average, about 200,000 unique TCR beta nucleotide sequences were sequenced per donor among some 430 genotyped donors of the cohort, with roughly 18% of those sequences being non-productive.

General study outcomes and caveats: In a later genetic analysis, fewer N-insertions in productive TCRs were reported among donors in an Asian-associated ancestry cluster than the roughly 700-donor mean. In an earlier analysis of approximately 590 of the donors, most TCR beta V segments appeared in productive rearrangements about 90% or about 30% of the time, broadly matching IMGT annotations. The authors suggested that the approach could potentially be extended to other disease states and immunological phenotypes. In a later analysis, the rate of TCR association differed among HLA loci, with DRB1 alleles having the most associated TCRs and HLA-C alleles having the fewest. Strong co-occurrence of HLA alleles, especially DR and DQ, made assigning TCR associations to individual alleles difficult. Most TCR sequences were observed very rarely across donors, whereas some public TCRs were present in many individuals. A later analysis associated 16,951 TCR beta sequences with specific HLA alleles at a false discovery rate of 0.05. Only TCR beta chains were sequenced in this cohort, and the absence of alpha or paired-chain data limited detectable features. Linkage disequilibrium might explain the correlated functional status among segregating V segments, but an unknown experimental factor could not be ruled out. A later analysis found that HLA-associated TCR beta chains were more clonally expanded and had lower generation probabilities than equally common non-associated chains. Three of the identified cytomegalovirus-associated TCR beta chains were confirmed in vitro to be specific for cytomegalovirus antigens. A group of highly shared sequence variants was considered likely to be a technical artifact of the sequencing pipeline. A total of 150 or so TCR beta chains were listed by the study as associated with cytomegalovirus. Several of the top co-occurrence clusters appeared to be linked to parvovirus B19, influenza, CMV and Epstein-Barr virus, according to a later analysis. The earlier analysis of fewer than 750 of the donors excluded some 15 rarely observed V segments, including chromosome 9 orphons, because counts were too low. Some IMGT-functional V segments, including TRBV6-2 and TRBV6-3, could not be distinguished by the 87-base-pair reads and were therefore excluded. Roughly uniform sequencing depth across donors was assumed in presence/absence analyses, although this assumption may not hold. For the cohort, immune exposure information was limited to CMV serostatus. In a later analysis, most CMV-associated TCR beta chains were found to appear HLA-restricted, with HLA associations seemingly driven largely by CMV exposure. A further reported finding was that TCR beta sequences accurately predicted the HLA-A and HLA-B alleles for most subjects in the first cohort. HLA typing was unavailable for some donors at each locus, so association tests used only the typed subset. A later genetic analysis associated a missense DCLRE1C variant with V-gene and J-gene trimming of TCR beta chains, and an independent cohort replicated the association. In both the original and validation cohorts, the classifier was reported to diagnose cytomegalovirus status with high specificity and sensitivity.

The cohort consisted of 670 or so healthy bone marrow donors. At the time of sampling, every cohort member was nominally healthy, though immune exposures that went unrecorded were likely present. CMV serostatus was recorded as positive for around 300 and negative for about 50% of the 666 cohort members, whereas no CMV serostatus was recorded for the donor in question. A peripheral blood sample was provided by each donor, and peripheral blood mononuclear cells were used for TCR beta sequencing. The Qiagen DNeasy Blood Extraction Kit was used to extract genomic DNA from the blood cell samples. In its sample, this clone was seen a few times. Its binding antigen is unknown. The record has no base qualities; no much larger clone is one base away. Libraries were made using the immunoSEQ multiplex PCR assay. For the multiplex PCR, a mixture combining 60 forward primers for TCR Vbeta segments and 13 reverse primers for TCR Jbeta segments was used. The CDR3 region of rearranged TCR beta genes was amplified from genomic DNA with a multiplex PCR assay. The Illumina HiSeq System was used to sequence the amplified TCR beta libraries as 87-base-pair reads. In the paper's pipeline: A later analysis tallied some 79 million unique TCR beta chains across the 600 to 700 repertoires, and 10 million to 11 million of those chains were shared by two or more donors. Raw reads were error-corrected and collapsed into unique sequences with a nearest-neighbor algorithm that merged closely related sequences to remove PCR and sequencing errors. To assign V, D and J gene segments, CDR3 sequences were aligned to IMGT reference sequences. Each retained sequence needed at least a six-nucleotide match to both a V gene segment and a J gene segment. A rearrangement was called productive if the CDR3 had no stop codons and remained in frame with V and J, and every other rearrangement was called non-productive. CDR3 was defined by IMGT convention, running from the second conserved V-encoded cysteine to the conserved J-encoded phenylalanine. Sequences without an unambiguous match to a single V gene segment were excluded from the earlier analysis of over 500 of the donors. In an earlier analysis of 587 of the donors, V segments were called functional above 56.7% productive rearrangements and were called segregating when the between-donor standard deviation exceeded 5%. To diagnose cytomegalovirus status from the catalog of TCR beta chain sequences, a statistical classification framework was built. A later analysis assigned V and J genes by comparing TCR nucleotide sequences with IMGT/GENE-DB human TR gene sequences. The TCRdist pipeline was used in a later analysis to assign CDR3 sequences and most-parsimonious VDJ recombination scenarios. In a later analysis, every TCR beta chain was defined by the combination of its CDR3 amino acid sequence and its V-gene family, and reads without a unique V-gene family were dropped. To address suspected cross-contamination and a sequencing artifact, a later analysis removed some 620 highly shared, low-generation-probability nucleotide sequences. A later analysis calculated a clonal expansion index for each public chain from normalized within-repertoire ranks of inferred template counts. In a later analysis, generation probabilities were computed using a VDJ recombination model fitted to out-of-frame rearrangements, and the results were checked against IGoR. In a later analysis, hypergeometric tests were used to score TCR-TCR, TCR-HLA and TCR-CMV co-occurrence, with a repertoire-size bias correction applied to TCR pairs. To estimate false discovery rates, a later analysis permuted the HLA or CMV assignments 20 times. A later analysis grouped co-occurring TCRs with DBSCAN, adding TCRdist sequence similarity when clustering within HLA-allele-positive subsets. For co-occurrence clustering, repertoires with fewer than 30,000 or more than 120,000 public chains were excluded, along with five repertoires with anomalous nucleotide sharing. In TCRdb, the immuneACCESS table is reduced to in-frame sequences with V and J assigned. These tables do not hold every clone; where another copy was compared, an unresolved V gene accounts for under half, and the others remain unexplained. D and trimming were read from the DNA, whereas the V and J calls and clone size are those reported in that table. Here the sample has about 180,000 clones; 72% occur a single time. Under 2.5% of the sample lies in the top ten.

Including the terminal cysteine and phenylalanine, the CDR3 comprises 16 residues. Solely the CDR3 DNA is kept, with 48 bases framed from the first base. The germline V end is reduced by 3 bases and the J end by 6 bases; junction bases left unmatched: 11. As encoded in the germline V gene, CDR1 is ENHRY while CDR2 is SYGVKD. The source material was PBMCs. The sequence links TRBV10-3 to TRBJ1-5; TRBD1 matches 7 bases in the middle. This TCR was sampled from a human donor in good health. The CDR3 region has the sequence CAISDLKGAGSQPQHF. Here is the DNA: TGTGCCATCAGTGATCTCAAGGGGGCGGGCAGTCAGCCCCAGCATTTT.